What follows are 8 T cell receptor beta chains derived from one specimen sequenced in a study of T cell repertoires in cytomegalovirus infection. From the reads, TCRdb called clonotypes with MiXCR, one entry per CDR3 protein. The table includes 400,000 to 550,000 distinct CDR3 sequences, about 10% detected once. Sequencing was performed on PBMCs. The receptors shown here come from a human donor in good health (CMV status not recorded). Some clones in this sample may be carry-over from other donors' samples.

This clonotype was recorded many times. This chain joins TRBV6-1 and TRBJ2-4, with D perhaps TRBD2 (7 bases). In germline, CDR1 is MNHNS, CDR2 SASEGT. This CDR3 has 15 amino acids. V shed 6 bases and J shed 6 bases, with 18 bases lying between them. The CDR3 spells CASRGRQGRGNIQYF. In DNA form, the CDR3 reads TGTGCCAGCAGAGGTCGTCAGGGGAGGGGAAACATTCAGTACTTC.

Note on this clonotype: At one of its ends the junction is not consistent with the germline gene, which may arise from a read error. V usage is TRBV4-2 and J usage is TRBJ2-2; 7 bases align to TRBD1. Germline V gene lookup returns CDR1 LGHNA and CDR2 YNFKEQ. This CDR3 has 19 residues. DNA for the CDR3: TGTGCCAGTAGCCAACCCGTGGCAGGGGGTGCAGCGAACACCGGGGAGCTGTTTTTT. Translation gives CASSQPVAGGAANTGELFF.

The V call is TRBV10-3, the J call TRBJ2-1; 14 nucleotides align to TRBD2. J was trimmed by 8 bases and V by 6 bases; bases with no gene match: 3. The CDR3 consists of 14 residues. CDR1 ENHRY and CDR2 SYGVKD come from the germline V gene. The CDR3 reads CAIREGLAGDEQFF. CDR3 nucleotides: TGTGCCATCAGAGAGGGACTAGCGGGAGATGAGCAGTTCTTC.

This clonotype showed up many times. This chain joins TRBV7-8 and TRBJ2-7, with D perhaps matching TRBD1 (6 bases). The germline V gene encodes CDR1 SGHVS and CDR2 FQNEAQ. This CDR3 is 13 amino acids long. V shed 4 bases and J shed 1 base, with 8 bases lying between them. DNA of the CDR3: TGTGCCAGCAGCTCCGGACAGTCCTACGAGCAGTACTTC. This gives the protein CASSSGQSYEQYF.

In nucleotides, the CDR3 is TGCAGCGTGGGCGGTGAGGGTGGTCAGCCCCAGCATTTT. Amino acid sequence: CSVGGEGGQPQHF. This rearrangement joins TRBV29-1 to TRBJ1-5; D not certain. The V end lost 6 bases, the J end lost 6 bases, and 15 bases lay between the germline ends. Germline loops: CDR1 SQVTM, CDR2 ANQGSEA. CDR3 length: 13 residues.

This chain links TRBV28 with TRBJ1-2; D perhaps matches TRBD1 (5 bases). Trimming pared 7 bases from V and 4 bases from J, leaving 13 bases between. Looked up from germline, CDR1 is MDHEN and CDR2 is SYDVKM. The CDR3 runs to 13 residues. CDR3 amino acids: CASTQGGSYGYTF. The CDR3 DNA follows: TGTGCCAGCACCCAGGGTGGGAGCTATGGCTACACCTTC.

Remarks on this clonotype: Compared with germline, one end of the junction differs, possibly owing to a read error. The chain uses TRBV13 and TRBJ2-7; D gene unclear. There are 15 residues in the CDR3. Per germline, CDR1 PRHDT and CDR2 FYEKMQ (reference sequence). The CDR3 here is CSSSFYSLGPSEQYF. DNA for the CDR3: TGTTCCAGCAGCTTTTATTCTCTGGGTCCCAGCGAGCAGTACTTC.

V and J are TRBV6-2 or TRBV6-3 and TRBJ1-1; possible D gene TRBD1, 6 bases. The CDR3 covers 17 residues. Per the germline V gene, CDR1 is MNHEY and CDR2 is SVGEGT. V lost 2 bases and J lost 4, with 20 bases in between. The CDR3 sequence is CASSYPFGGGGGTEAFF. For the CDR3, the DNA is TGTGCCAGCAGTTACCCCTTTGGAGGGGGAGGGGGCACTGAAGCTTTCTTT.